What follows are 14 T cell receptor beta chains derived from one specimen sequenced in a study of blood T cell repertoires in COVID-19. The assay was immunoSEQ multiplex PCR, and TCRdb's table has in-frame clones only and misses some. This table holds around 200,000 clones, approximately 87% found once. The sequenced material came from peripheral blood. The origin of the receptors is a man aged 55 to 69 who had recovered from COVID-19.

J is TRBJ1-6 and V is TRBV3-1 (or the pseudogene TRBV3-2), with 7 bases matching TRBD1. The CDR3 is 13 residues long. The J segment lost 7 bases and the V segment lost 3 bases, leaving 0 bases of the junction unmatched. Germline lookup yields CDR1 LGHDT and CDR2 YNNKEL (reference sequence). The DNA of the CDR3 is TGTGCCAGCAGCCAGACAGGGAATTCACCCCTCCACTTT. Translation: CASSQTGNSPLHF.

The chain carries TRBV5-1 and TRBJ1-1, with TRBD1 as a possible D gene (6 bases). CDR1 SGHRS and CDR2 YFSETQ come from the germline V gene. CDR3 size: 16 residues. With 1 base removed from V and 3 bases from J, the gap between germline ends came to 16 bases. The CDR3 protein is CASSLTGRYLDTEAFF. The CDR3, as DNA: TGCGCCAGCAGCTTGACAGGGCGGTATCTAGACACTGAAGCTTTCTTT.

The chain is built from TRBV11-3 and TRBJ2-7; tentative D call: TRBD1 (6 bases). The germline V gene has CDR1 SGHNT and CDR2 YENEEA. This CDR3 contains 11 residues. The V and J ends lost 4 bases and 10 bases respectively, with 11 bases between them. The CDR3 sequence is CASSSTGIQYF. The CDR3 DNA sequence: TGTGCCAGCAGCTCTACAGGGATCCAGTACTTC. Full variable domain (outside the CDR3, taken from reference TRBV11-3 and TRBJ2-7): EAGVVQSPRYKIIEKKQPVAFWCNPISGHNTLYWYLQNLGQGPELLIRYENEEAVDDSQLPKDRFSAERLKGVDSTLKIQPAELGDSAVYLCASSSTGIQYFGPGTRLTVT.

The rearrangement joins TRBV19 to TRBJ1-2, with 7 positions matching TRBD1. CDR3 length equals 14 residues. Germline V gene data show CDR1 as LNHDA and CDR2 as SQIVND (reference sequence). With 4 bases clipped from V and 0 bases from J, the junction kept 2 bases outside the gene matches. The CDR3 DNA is TGTGCCAGTAGTAGGACAGGAGCTAACTATGGCTACACCTTC. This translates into CASSRTGANYGYTF.

CDR3 sequence (DNA): TGTGCCAGCAGCCAAGTCAGGGGGCTTGACAATGAGCAGTTCTTC. Translation gives CASSQVRGLDNEQFF. The chain has TRBV4-2 and TRBJ2-1, with 8 bases aligning to TRBD1. CDR3 length: 15 residues. Trimming took 1 base from V and 5 from J; bases not matched to a gene: 4. The V gene's germline CDR1 is LGHNA and CDR2 YNFKEQ.

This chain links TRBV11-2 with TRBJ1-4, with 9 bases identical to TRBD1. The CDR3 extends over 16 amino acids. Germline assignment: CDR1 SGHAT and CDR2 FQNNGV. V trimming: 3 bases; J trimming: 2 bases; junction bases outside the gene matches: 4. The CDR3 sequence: CASSLGQGTTNEKLFF. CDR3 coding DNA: TGTGCCAGCAGCTTGGGACAGGGAACTACTAATGAAAAACTGTTTTTT.

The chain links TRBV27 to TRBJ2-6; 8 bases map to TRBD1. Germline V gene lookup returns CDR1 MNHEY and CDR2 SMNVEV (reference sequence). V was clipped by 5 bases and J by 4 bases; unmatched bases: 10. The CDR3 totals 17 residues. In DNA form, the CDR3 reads TGTGCCAGCAGTCTGACGCAGGGGGCGATAGGGGCCAACGTCCTGACTTTC. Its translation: CASSLTQGAIGANVLTF.

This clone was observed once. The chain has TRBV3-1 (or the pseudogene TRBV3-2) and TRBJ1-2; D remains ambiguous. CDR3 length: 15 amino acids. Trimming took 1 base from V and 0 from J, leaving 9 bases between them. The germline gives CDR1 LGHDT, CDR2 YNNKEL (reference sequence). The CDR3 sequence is CASSQGAAPNYGYTF. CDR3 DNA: TGTGCCAGCAGCCAAGGGGCAGCACCTAACTATGGCTACACCTTC.

CDR3 residues: CASSLDSFTSGGAGTDTQYF. The CDR3 coding sequence is TGTGCCAGCAGCTTAGATTCGTTCACTAGCGGGGGGGCTGGCACAGATACGCAGTATTTT. This rearrangement joins TRBV11-2 to TRBJ2-3; 13 bases are shared with TRBD2. Losses at the gene ends were 0 bases for V and 1 base for J; bases not matched to a gene: 10. Germline values: CDR1 SGHAT, CDR2 FQNNGV. This CDR3 has 20 amino acids.

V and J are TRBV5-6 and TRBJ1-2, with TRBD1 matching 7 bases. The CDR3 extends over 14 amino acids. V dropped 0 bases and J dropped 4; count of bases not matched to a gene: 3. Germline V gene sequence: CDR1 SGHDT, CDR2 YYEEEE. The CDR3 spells CASSLEGGVYGYTF. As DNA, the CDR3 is TGTGCCAGCAGCTTGGAAGGGGGCGTCTATGGCTACACCTTC. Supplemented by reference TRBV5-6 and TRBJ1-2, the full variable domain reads DAGVTQSPTHLIKTRGQQVTLRCSPKSGHDTVSWYQQALGQGPQFIFQYYEEEERQRGNFPDRFSGHQFPNYSSELNVNALLLGDSALYLCASSLEGGVYGYTFGSGTRLTVV.

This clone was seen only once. CDR3 nucleotides: TGTGCCAGCTCGGCCTACGAGCAGTACTTC. It translates to CASSAYEQYF. The genes are TRBV2 and TRBJ2-7, with no clear D. The CDR3 contains 10 residues. Germline-derived CDR1 and CDR2 are SNHLY and FYNNEI. V shed 8 bases and J shed 2 bases, with 4 bases lying between them.

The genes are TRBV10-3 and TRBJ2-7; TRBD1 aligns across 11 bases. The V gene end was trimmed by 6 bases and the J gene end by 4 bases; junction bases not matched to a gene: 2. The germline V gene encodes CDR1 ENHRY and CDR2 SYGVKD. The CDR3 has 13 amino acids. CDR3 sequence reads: CAIRGTGGYEQYF. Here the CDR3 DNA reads TGTGCCATCAGGGGGACAGGGGGGTACGAGCAGTACTTC.

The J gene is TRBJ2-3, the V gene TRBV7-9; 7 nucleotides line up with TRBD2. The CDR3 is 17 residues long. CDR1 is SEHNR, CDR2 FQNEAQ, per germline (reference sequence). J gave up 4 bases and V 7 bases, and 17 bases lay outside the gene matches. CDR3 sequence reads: CASNILPPGEGADTQYF. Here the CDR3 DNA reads TGTGCCAGCAACATCTTGCCGCCGGGGGAGGGAGCAGATACGCAGTATTTT.

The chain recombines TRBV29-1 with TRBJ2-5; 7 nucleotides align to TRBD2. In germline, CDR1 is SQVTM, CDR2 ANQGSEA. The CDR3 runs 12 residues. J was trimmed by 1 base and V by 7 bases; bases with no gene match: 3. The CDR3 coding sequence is TGCAGCGGTCTAGCGGTCCAAGAGACCCAGTACTTC. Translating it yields CSGLAVQETQYF.